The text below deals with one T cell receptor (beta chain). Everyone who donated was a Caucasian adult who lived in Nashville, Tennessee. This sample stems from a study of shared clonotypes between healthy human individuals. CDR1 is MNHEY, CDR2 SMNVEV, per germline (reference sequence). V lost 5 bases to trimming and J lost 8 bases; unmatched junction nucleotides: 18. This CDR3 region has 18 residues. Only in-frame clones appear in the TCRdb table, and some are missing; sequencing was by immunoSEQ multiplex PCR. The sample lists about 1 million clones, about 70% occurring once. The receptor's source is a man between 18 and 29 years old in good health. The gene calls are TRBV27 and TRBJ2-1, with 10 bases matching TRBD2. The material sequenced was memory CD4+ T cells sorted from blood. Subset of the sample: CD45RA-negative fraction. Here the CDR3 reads CASSQRAFGTSAVHEQFF. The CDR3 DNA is TGTGCCAGCAGTCAAAGGGCCTTCGGGACTAGCGCGGTTCATGAGCAGTTCTTC.